This TCR beta chain was identified during a study of shared clonotypes between healthy human individuals. Regarding the study as a whole: Despite large depth, rarefaction showed incomplete sorted-subset sequencing. Several donors showed sharing of about 5.5% of naive CD4 clonotypes.

Partitioning of CD4+ cells yielded a CD45RA+ naive subset and a CD45RA-negative memory subset. Data came from immunoSEQ multiplex PCR; TCRdb stores just in-frame clones and leaves some out. The table has about 1 million clones, about 76% seen once. For this clone: As yet, its antigen is unknown.

This CDR3 spans 16 amino acids. The V gene lost 5 bases and the J gene lost 2 bases, with 16 bases spanning the gap. The germline V gene encodes CDR1 SGHTA and CDR2 FQGNSA. The sequencing input was memory CD4+ T cells sorted from blood. As for subset: CD45RA-negative fraction. This receptor was taken from a man younger than 35 in good health. V gene TRBV7-2 combines with J gene TRBJ1-3; possibly TRBD1 for D (5 bases). The CDR3 here is CASSPDFGGAGNTIYF. Written as DNA, the CDR3 is TGTGCCAGCAGCCCAGATTTTGGGGGGGCTGGAAACACCATATATTTT. Full variable domain (rest looked up from reference TRBV7-2 and TRBJ1-3): GAGVSQSPSNKVTEKGKDVELRCDPISGHTALYWYRQSLGQGLEFLIYFQGNSAPDKSGLPSDRFSAERTGGSVSTLTIQRTQQEDSAVYLCASSPDFGGAGNTIYFGEGSWLTVV.